A selection of T cell receptor beta chains follows, all from one sample in a study of response to subunit inactivated influenza vaccine. TCRdb re-called the RT-PCR reads with MiXCR, one entry per CDR3 protein. This table holds under 550,000 distinct CDR3 sequences, 6% to 9% found once. The sequences come from PBMCs from blood, collected around 2 years after vaccination. Receptors were obtained from a man aged 50-75 years who received an inactivated influenza vaccine. The CDR3 runs from the conserved cysteine through the conserved F or W. A D gene is named only where the DNA matches it firmly. Not all rows give a size; the values are once, few, many and, for expanded clones, a class.

CDR3 DNA: TGTGCCAGCAGCTTAGATTGGAACCGGGAGGACACCGGGGAGCTGTTTTTT
CDR3 protein: CASSLDWNREDTGELFF
J gene: TRBJ2-2
clone size: few
CDR3 length: 17
V gene: TRBV11-2
D gene: TRBD2

CDR3 DNA: TGCGCCAGCAGCTACGGACAGGGCTACGAGCAGTACTTC
CDR3 protein: CASSYGQGYEQYF
J gene: TRBJ2-7
clone size: many
CDR3 length: 13
V gene: TRBV5-1
D gene: TRBD1

CDR3 DNA: TGTGCCAGCAGTTACGATCCGGCTACCTACACTGAAGCTTTCTTT
CDR3 protein: CASSYDPATYTEAFF
J gene: TRBJ1-1
clone size: few
CDR3 length: 15
V gene: TRBV6-5
D gene: NA

CDR3 DNA: TGTGCCAGCAGCTTAGGTGAGAGGGAAAACTCCTACGAGCAGTACTTC
CDR3 protein: CASSLGERENSYEQYF
J gene: TRBJ2-7
clone size: many
CDR3 length: 16
V gene: TRBV7-8
D gene: NA

CDR3 DNA: TGCGCCAGCAGCCAAGAGTTTGGGGGTGGCAAAAACATTCAGTACTTC
CDR3 protein: CASSQEFGGGKNIQYF
J gene: TRBJ2-4
clone size: NA
CDR3 length: 16
V gene: TRBV4-3
D gene: NA

CDR3 DNA: TGTGCCAGCAAACAGGGAACATCTAACTATGGCTACACCTTC
CDR3 protein: CASKQGTSNYGYTF
J gene: TRBJ1-2
clone size: many
CDR3 length: 14
V gene: TRBV6-2/TRBV6-3
D gene: NA

CDR3 DNA: TGCGCCAGCGGGACTCGGCGCCATGGCTACACCTTC
CDR3 protein: CASGTRRHGYTF
J gene: TRBJ1-2
clone size: many
CDR3 length: 12
V gene: TRBV4-1
D gene: NA

CDR3 DNA: TGTGCCAGCAGCTCCGATGCCCAGATCCTCTTCTCTGGGGCCAACGTCCTGACTTTC
CDR3 protein: CASSSDAQILFSGANVLTF
J gene: TRBJ2-6
clone size: many
CDR3 length: 19
V gene: TRBV5-7
D gene: NA

CDR3 DNA: TGCAGTGCTAGAGGCCTACGACAGGCTTGCGGGAGTTGGGAGTTCTTC
CDR3 protein: CSARGLRQACGSWEFF
J gene: TRBJ2-1
clone size: NA
CDR3 length: 16
V gene: TRBV20-1
D gene: NA

CDR3 DNA: TGCGCCAGCAGCTTGGGAGGACAGCAACAAGAGACCCAGTACTTC
CDR3 protein: CASSLGGQQQETQYF
J gene: TRBJ2-5
clone size: few
CDR3 length: 15
V gene: TRBV5-1
D gene: NA

CDR3 DNA: TGTGCCACCAGCAGAGATTGGGTCTCCTACGAGCAGTACTTC
CDR3 protein: CATSRDWVSYEQYF
J gene: TRBJ2-7
clone size: many
CDR3 length: 14
V gene: TRBV15
D gene: NA

CDR3 DNA: TGTGCCAGCAGCCCCGGAGGATCCTACGAGCAGTACTTC
CDR3 protein: CASSPGGSYEQYF
J gene: TRBJ2-7
clone size: many
CDR3 length: 13
V gene: TRBV18
D gene: NA

CDR3 DNA: TGCGCCAGCAGCCCCAGAACCCACGGAAATTCACCCCTCCACTTT
CDR3 protein: CASSPRTHGNSPLHF
J gene: TRBJ1-6
clone size: NA
CDR3 length: 15
V gene: TRBV5-1
D gene: NA

CDR3 DNA: TGTGCCAGCAGCCACACTGGGGACAGAGGACGGATTAATGAAAAACTGTTTTTT
CDR3 protein: CASSHTGDRGRINEKLFF
J gene: TRBJ1-4
clone size: few
CDR3 length: 18
V gene: TRBV11-2
D gene: TRBD1

CDR3 DNA: TGTGCCAGCAGTTCATTCCCAGAGACCCAGTACTTC
CDR3 protein: CASSSFPETQYF
J gene: TRBJ2-5
clone size: many
CDR3 length: 12
V gene: TRBV12-3/TRBV12-4
D gene: NA

CDR3 DNA: TGTGCCAGCAGCCCGGACAGGGGGGGCAATGAGCAGTTCTTC
CDR3 protein: CASSPDRGGNEQFF
J gene: TRBJ2-1
clone size: few
CDR3 length: 14
V gene: TRBV7-7
D gene: TRBD1

CDR3 DNA: TGCGCCAGCAGCCAAGTGGGAACAGGGGGCAACACCGGGGAGCTGTTTTTT
CDR3 protein: CASSQVGTGGNTGELFF
J gene: TRBJ2-2
clone size: NA
CDR3 length: 17
V gene: TRBV4-3
D gene: TRBD1

CDR3 DNA: TGCGCCAGCAGCCAAGGAGGGACAGGGCTGGGGAAACTGTTTTTT
CDR3 protein: CASSQGGTGLGKLFF
J gene: TRBJ1-4
clone size: many
CDR3 length: 15
V gene: TRBV4-1
D gene: TRBD1

CDR3 DNA: TGTGCCAGCAGCGAGGGAGTATCGGGGGGCTCGAACACTGAAGCTTTCTTT
CDR3 protein: CASSEGVSGGSNTEAFF
J gene: TRBJ1-1
clone size: NA
CDR3 length: 17
V gene: TRBV9
D gene: NA

CDR3 DNA: TGTGCCAGCAGTTTCCGGATGGCCCAAGAGACCCAGTACTTC
CDR3 protein: CASSFRMAQETQYF
J gene: TRBJ2-5
clone size: NA
CDR3 length: 14
V gene: TRBV12-3/TRBV12-4
D gene: NA

CDR3 DNA: TGTGCCAGCAGCCAGGGGGGATCAAGTAATTCACCCCTCCACTTT
CDR3 protein: CASSQGGSSNSPLHF
J gene: TRBJ1-6
clone size: few
CDR3 length: 15
V gene: TRBV3-1
D gene: NA

CDR3 DNA: TGTGCCAGCAGTGAGGAGACACGGCGCTATGGCTACACCTTC
CDR3 protein: CASSEETRRYGYTF
J gene: TRBJ1-2
clone size: few
CDR3 length: 14
V gene: TRBV2
D gene: NA

CDR3 DNA: TGTGCCAGCTCACCCGCCCCGGACTCCACCGGGGAGCTGTTTTTT
CDR3 protein: CASSPAPDSTGELFF
J gene: TRBJ2-2
clone size: few
CDR3 length: 15
V gene: TRBV18
D gene: NA

CDR3 DNA: TGTGCCAGCAGTTCCGGCCAGGGGCGCAGGGGCTACACCTTC
CDR3 protein: CASSSGQGRRGYTF
J gene: TRBJ1-2
clone size: NA
CDR3 length: 14
V gene: TRBV27
D gene: NA

CDR3 DNA: TGTGCCAGCAGACGGGACAGGGTGCGCACAGATACGCAGTATTTT
CDR3 protein: CASRRDRVRTDTQYF
J gene: TRBJ2-3
clone size: few
CDR3 length: 15
V gene: TRBV5-5
D gene: TRBD1

CDR3 DNA: TGTGCCAGCAGTAGTTCAGGCGGCTGGGAAGCTTTCTTT
CDR3 protein: CASSSSGGWEAFF
J gene: TRBJ1-1
clone size: NA
CDR3 length: 13
V gene: TRBV6-2/TRBV6-3
D gene: NA

CDR3 DNA: TGCAGTGCTAGAGATCACGCGGACCACGAGCAGTACTTC
CDR3 protein: CSARDHADHEQYF
J gene: TRBJ2-7
clone size: many
CDR3 length: 13
V gene: TRBV20-1
D gene: NA

CDR3 DNA: TGCGCCAGCAGCCACTCCGGGACCGCTGGTGAGCAGTTCTTC
CDR3 protein: CASSHSGTAGEQFF
J gene: TRBJ2-1
clone size: NA
CDR3 length: 14
V gene: TRBV4-3
D gene: NA

CDR3 DNA: TGTGCCAGCAGCTTAGCCCGACTAGCGGGGCTTGGGGAGCAGTTCTTC
CDR3 protein: CASSLARLAGLGEQFF
J gene: TRBJ2-1
clone size: NA
CDR3 length: 16
V gene: TRBV11-2
D gene: TRBD2

CDR3 DNA: TGTGCCAGCAGCCAAGATCTTGGGTATGGCAATCAGCCCCAGCATTTT
CDR3 protein: CASSQDLGYGNQPQHF
J gene: TRBJ1-5
clone size: NA
CDR3 length: 16
V gene: TRBV3-1
D gene: NA

CDR3 DNA: TGTGCCAGCTCACCAGGCGAGTTCAATCAGCCCCAGCATTTT
CDR3 protein: CASSPGEFNQPQHF
J gene: TRBJ1-5
clone size: NA
CDR3 length: 14
V gene: TRBV18
D gene: NA